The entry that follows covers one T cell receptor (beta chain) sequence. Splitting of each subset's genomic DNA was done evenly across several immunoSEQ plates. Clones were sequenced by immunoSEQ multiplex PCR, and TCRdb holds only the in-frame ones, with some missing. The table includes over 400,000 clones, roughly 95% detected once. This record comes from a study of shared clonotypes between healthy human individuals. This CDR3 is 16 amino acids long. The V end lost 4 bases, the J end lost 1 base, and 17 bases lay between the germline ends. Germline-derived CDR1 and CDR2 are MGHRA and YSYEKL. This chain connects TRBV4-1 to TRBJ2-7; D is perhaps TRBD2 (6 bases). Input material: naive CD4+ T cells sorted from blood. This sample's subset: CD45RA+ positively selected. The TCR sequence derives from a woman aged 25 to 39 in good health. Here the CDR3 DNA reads TGCGCCAGCAGCCGAGAGCCGGGACTGAGTTCCTACGAGCAGTACTTC. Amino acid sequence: CASSREPGLSSYEQYF.